A single T cell receptor beta chain is shown here with its context. The sample belongs to a study of chemoradiotherapy in HPV16-positive cancers. The table came from immunoSEQ multiplex PCR; TCRdb's copy has only in-frame clones and leaves some out. Here the sample spans 10,000 to 15,000 clones, 75% being singletons. Germline V gene lookup returns CDR1 SGHTA and CDR2 FQGTGA. The CDR3 has 13 amino acids. This receptor was obtained from a human donor with HPV-associated anogenital cancer. The biological material was taken from a patient who underwent chemoradiotherapy. The chain recombines TRBV7-3 with TRBJ2-1; D is possibly TRBD2 (6 bases). This chain's CDR3 is CGAGSGPNNEQFF. DNA for the CDR3: TGTGGGGCGGGGAGCGGGCCGAACAATGAGCAGTTCTTC. Based on the CDR3 plus reference TRBV7-3 and TRBJ2-1, the full variable domain is GAGVSQTPSNKVTEKGKYVELRCDPISGHTALYWYRQSLGQGPEFLIYFQGTGAADDSGLPNDRFFAVRPEGSVSTLKIQRTERGDSAVYLCGAGSGPNNEQFFGPGTRLTVL.